This TCR beta chain was documented in a study of blood T cells in healthy people across ages. As for this clonotype: Antigen specificity is unknown.

With a J-beta primer mix and a sample-barcoded 5' primer, a second PCR ran about 6 to 11 cycles. Researchers report that each sample yielded at least 2.5 million CDR3-containing paired-end reads. MiXCR, run by TCRdb on the 5' RACE reads, gives a single entry per CDR3 protein. The sample has about 750,000 distinct CDR3 sequences, about 48% seen once. The V and J ends lost 5 bases and 7 bases, in that order; junction bases with no gene match: 11. This CDR3 has 15 residues. Germline-derived CDR1 and CDR2 are SGHNT and YYREEE (reference sequence). Researchers collected approximately 9.9 milliliters of peripheral blood from every single donor. General observations from the study: Measured against age, TCR beta diversity per million T cells decreased in a roughly linear manner.

This TCR was sampled from a man at least 80 years old in good health. What was sequenced was blood. The gene calls are TRBV5-4 and TRBJ2-7; 11 bases are a match to TRBD2. CDR3 residues: CASRLAGGPYNEQYF. The CDR3 DNA follows: TGTGCCAGCAGATTAGCGGGAGGGCCTTACAATGAGCAGTACTTC.